Listed below are T cell receptor beta chains from one sample, sequenced in a study of tumor-infiltrating lymphocytes in localized non-small cell lung cancer. Libraries were prepared by immunoSEQ multiplex PCR; TCRdb keeps only in-frame clonotypes and omits some of them. Here the sample spans 15,000 or so clones, 70% to 90% being singletons. Sequences were obtained from uninvolved lung tissue not adjacent to the tumor. The receptor source for this set is a human donor with non-small cell lung cancer. Each CDR3 is given with its conserved first and last residue. A D gene is named only where the DNA matches it firmly. Clone sizes are given selectively: once, few, many, or a class where the clone is expanded.

J	D	V	size	CDR3	DNA
TRBJ1-1	.	TRBV6-1	once	CASSESGRTEAFF	TGTGCCAGCAGTGAATCAGGTAGGACTGAAGCTTTCTTT
TRBJ1-5	.	TRBV6-6	.	CASIREEGYSNQPQHF	TGTGCCAGCATAAGGGAGGAGGGGTATAGCAATCAGCCCCAGCATTTT
TRBJ2-1	TRBD2	TRBV6-4	.	CASSDSGGSFNEQFF	TGTGCCAGCAGTGACTCTGGCGGGAGTTTTAATGAGCAGTTCTTC
TRBJ2-3	.	TRBV5-1	.	CASRDSGDITDTQYF	TGCGCCAGCAGAGACAGCGGGGACATCACAGATACGCAGTATTTT
TRBJ1-4	.	TRBV2	.	CASSVKTGNEKLFF	TGTGCCAGCAGTGTTAAAACGGGTAATGAAAAACTGTTTTTT
TRBJ2-7	.	TRBV30	.	CAWSVLGIKYEQYF	TGTGCCTGGAGTGTACTGGGGATCAAGTACGAGCAGTACTTC
TRBJ2-1	.	TRBV12-5	.	CASGIQDPEVPFF	TGTGCTAGTGGTATTCAAGACCCAGAAGTTCCGTTCTTC
TRBJ1-2	.	TRBV6-5	.	CASSYDGRYYGYTF	TGTGCCAGCAGTTACGACGGCAGATACTATGGCTACACCTTC
TRBJ2-5	.	TRBV11-2	.	CASSLRVETQYF	TGTGCCAGCAGCTTGCGTGTAGAGACCCAGTACTTC
TRBJ2-2	TRBD2	TRBV5-4	.	CASTDRGGNTGELFF	TGTGCCAGTACCGACCGGGGGGGCAACACCGGGGAGCTGTTTTTT
TRBJ2-1	.	TRBV6-5	.	CASSLGRYNEQFF	TGTGCCAGCAGCCTCGGGCGCTACAATGAGCAGTTCTTC
TRBJ1-2	.	TRBV5-4	.	CASSLPEGYGYTF	TGTGCCAGCAGCCTTCCGGAGGGGTATGGCTACACCTTC
TRBJ2-5	.	TRBV10-1	.	CASSGQVEETQYF	TGCGCCAGCAGTGGACAGGTGGAAGAGACCCAGTACTTC
TRBJ2-1	.	TRBV9	.	CASSVTTYNEQFF	TGTGCCAGCAGCGTAACTACCTACAATGAGCAGTTCTTC
TRBJ2-5	TRBD1	TRBV18	.	CASSLIGQGLETQYF	TGTGCCAGCTCACTGATTGGACAGGGGTTAGAGACCCAGTACTTC
TRBJ2-3	TRBD1	TRBV6-6	.	CASSYETGGSDTQYF	TGTGCCAGCAGTTACGAGACAGGGGGTTCAGATACGCAGTATTTT
TRBJ2-1	.	TRBV14	.	CASSQDLRAAEQFF	TGTGCCAGCAGCCAAGATTTGAGAGCGGCTGAGCAGTTCTTC
TRBJ2-5	TRBD2	TRBV5-1	once	CASSFGGVGQETQYF	TGCGCCAGCAGCTTCGGGGGGGTGGGGCAAGAGACCCAGTACTTC
TRBJ2-7	TRBD1	TRBV2	.	CASSDRGLDEQYF	TGTGCCAGCAGTGACAGGGGGCTCGACGAGCAGTACTTC
TRBJ2-5	.	TRBV7-2	.	CATSASQETQYF	TGTGCCACATCGGCGTCTCAAGAGACCCAGTACTTC
TRBJ2-5	.	TRBV7-2	.	CASSPAGRETQYF	TGTGCCAGCAGCCCTGCCGGGCGAGAGACCCAGTACTTC
TRBJ2-1	TRBD2	TRBV4-2	once	CASSRTSGDLNEQFF	TGTGCCAGCAGCCGGACTAGCGGGGACTTAAATGAGCAGTTCTTC
TRBJ2-5	TRBD2	TRBV6-5	.	CATGGGGRTTQYF	TGTGCCACAGGCGGGGGGGGGCGTACGACCCAGTACTTC
TRBJ1-1	TRBD1	TRBV10-1	.	CASSQGAQRGNTEAFF	TGCGCCAGCAGTCAGGGGGCTCAACGGGGGAACACTGAAGCTTTCTTT
TRBJ1-4	.	TRBV18	.	CASSAFEGAQAEKLFF	TGTGCCAGCTCAGCGTTCGAAGGGGCGCAAGCCGAAAAACTGTTTTTT
TRBJ1-5	TRBD1	TRBV5-6	once	CASSWTGDNQPQHF	TGTGCCAGCAGTTGGACAGGGGACAATCAGCCCCAGCATTTT
TRBJ2-7	.	TRBV6-6	.	CASSYRTDRPEQYF	TGTGCCAGCAGTTACAGGACCGACAGACCTGAGCAGTACTTC
TRBJ2-1	.	TRBV7-9	few	CASSLVTDSYNEQFF	TGTGCCAGCAGCTTAGTAACAGACTCCTACAATGAGCAGTTCTTC
TRBJ1-2	.	TRBV11-3	.	CASSLEGYTGYGYTF	TGTGCCAGCAGCTTAGAGGGCTACACAGGCTATGGCTACACCTTC
TRBJ2-7	.	TRBV30	.	CAWVRGSGYEQYF	TGTGCCTGGGTGCGGGGTTCGGGCTACGAGCAGTACTTC
TRBJ2-7	TRBD2	TRBV6-9	.	CTSSAPTSGKDAYEQYF	TGTACCAGCAGTGCCCCTACTAGCGGCAAGGACGCCTACGAGCAGTACTTC
TRBJ2-7	.	TRBV4-2	few	CASSQDWDISYEQYF	TGTGCCAGCAGCCAAGATTGGGACATTTCCTACGAGCAGTACTTC
TRBJ1-6	TRBD1	TRBV30	.	CAWNEQGYSPLHF	TGTGCCTGGAATGAACAGGGGTATTCACCCCTCCACTTT
TRBJ1-2	.	TRBV6-1	.	CASSEEGTSNYGYTF	TGTGCCAGCAGTGAAGAGGGAACCTCTAACTATGGCTACACCTTC
TRBJ1-3	TRBD1	TRBV5-1	.	CASSATQGAGNTIYF	TGCGCCAGCAGCGCAACTCAGGGGGCTGGAAACACCATATATTTT
TRBJ1-2	.	TRBV30	.	CAWSVGTVYGYTF	TGTGCCTGGAGTGTTGGGACGGTATATGGCTACACCTTC
TRBJ1-2	.	TRBV7-9	.	CASSLEGGNYGYTF	TGTGCCAGCAGCTTAGAGGGAGGAAACTATGGCTACACCTTC
TRBJ2-7	.	TRBV7-3	.	CASSAGRASGEQYF	TGTGCCAGCAGCGCCGGGAGAGCGAGCGGCGAGCAGTACTTC
TRBJ2-5	.	TRBV6-5	.	CASSLTWDNGETQYF	TGTGCCAGCAGTTTAACCTGGGACAACGGCGAGACCCAGTACTTC
TRBJ2-7	TRBD2	TRBV5-1	.	CASSLVASSGRAEQYF	TGCGCCAGCAGCTTGGTAGCGTCCAGCGGGAGAGCCGAGCAGTACTTC
TRBJ2-5	TRBD2	TRBV19	.	CASSPGLAGDQETQYF	TGTGCCAGTAGTCCCGGACTAGCGGGGGACCAAGAGACCCAGTACTTC
TRBJ1-1	TRBD1	TRBV28	.	CASRSGQGARTEAFF	TGTGCCAGCAGATCTGGACAGGGGGCAAGGACTGAAGCTTTCTTT
TRBJ1-6	.	TRBV5-1	.	CASSRGYNSPLHF	TGCGCCAGCAGCAGAGGATATAATTCACCCCTCCACTTT
TRBJ2-7	TRBD1	TRBV6-5	.	CASSYSMYRGGYEQYF	TGTGCCAGCAGTTACTCGATGTACAGGGGTGGCTACGAGCAGTACTTC
TRBJ2-5	TRBD2	TRBV7-9	.	CASSRAGAETQYF	TGTGCCAGCAGCAGAGCGGGGGCGGAGACCCAGTACTTC
TRBJ2-5	TRBD1	TRBV29-1	.	CSVGGQGETQYF	TGCAGCGTCGGGGGACAGGGGGAGACCCAGTACTTC
TRBJ2-7	.	TRBV6-5	.	CASSYSSQGPPYEQYF	TGTGCCAGCAGTTACTCGAGCCAGGGGCCCCCTTACGAGCAGTACTTC
TRBJ2-7	TRBD2	TRBV4-2	once	CASSLTSGSFEQYF	TGTGCCAGCAGCCTAACTAGCGGGAGCTTCGAGCAGTACTTC
TRBJ2-2	.	TRBV6-6	.	CASSDSYSRELFF	TGTGCCAGCAGTGACTCCTATTCCCGGGAGCTGTTTTTT
TRBJ1-4	.	TRBV2	once	CARRGGANEKLFF	TGTGCCAGACGCGGGGGGGCTAATGAAAAACTGTTTTTT
TRBJ2-3	TRBD2	TRBV5-1	.	CASSLKAGGRTDTQYF	TGCGCCAGCAGCTTGAAAGCGGGGGGCCGCACAGATACGCAGTATTTT
TRBJ2-3	.	TRBV9	.	CASSYLAFSTDTQYF	TGTGCCAGCAGCTATCTAGCGTTTAGCACAGATACGCAGTATTTT
TRBJ2-7	.	TRBV6-5	.	CASSPNKGYEQYF	TGTGCCAGCAGTCCCAATAAAGGGTACGAGCAGTACTTC
TRBJ1-5	.	TRBV6-6	.	CASSYGGSGQPQHF	TGTGCCAGCAGTTACGGGGGGTCGGGTCAGCCCCAGCATTTT
TRBJ2-2	.	TRBV18	.	CASSPPQADTGELFF	TGTGCCAGCTCACCACCCCAGGCGGACACCGGGGAGCTGTTTTTT
TRBJ2-3	TRBD1	TRBV9	.	CASSVRDRVFTDTQYF	TGTGCCAGCAGCGTCCGGGACAGGGTATTCACAGATACGCAGTATTTT
TRBJ1-5	.	TRBV30	.	CAWSVVGRNNQPQHF	TGTGCCTGGAGTGTCGTGGGCAGAAACAATCAGCCCCAGCATTTT
TRBJ1-2	.	TRBV4-1	.	CASSQDVGGFRGYTF	TGCGCCAGCAGCCAAGATGTAGGAGGCTTTCGTGGCTACACCTTC
TRBJ1-1	.	TRBV28	.	CASTEMGSEAFF	TGTGCCAGCACCGAAATGGGGTCTGAAGCTTTCTTT
TRBJ1-2	.	TRBV5-4	.	CASSRRDTLNYGYTF	TGTGCCAGCAGCCGCCGGGACACCCTAAACTATGGCTACACCTTC